The clone carrying this TCR beta chain was observed a single time. This CDR3 has 17 residues. Trimming removed 3 bases at V and 4 bases at J, with 19 bases between. Germline V CDR1 and CDR2: KGHSH, LQKENI. Sequenced by immunoSEQ multiplex PCR; TCRdb stores in-frame clones only, minus some. The table lists about 60,000 clones, around 90% of them singletons, with about 5% in the top ten. The entry originates in a study of blood T cell repertoires in COVID-19. The chain recombines TRBV18 with TRBJ2-1; D perhaps matches TRBD2 (5 bases). Sequenced input: peripheral blood. The source of this sequence is a human donor in a cohort sampled during active COVID-19. CDR3 bases: TGTGCCAGCTCACCTGCTCTCAAAGGACGGGAATACAATGAGCAGTTCTTC. Protein product: CASSPALKGREYNEQFF.